These 20 T cell receptor beta chains came from one sample sequenced in a study of human T cells and chemical hapten exposure. TCRdb re-derived calls from the RACE reads in MiXCR, one entry per CDR3 protein. The sample has about 300,000 distinct CDR3 sequences; about 5% are singletons. Time point denoted: pre-sensitization, week 0. Treatment noted: therapeutic diphenylcyclopropenone sensitization with weekly scalp DPC. Here the sequenced sample was whole blood, taken in connection with sensitization to the hapten diphenylcyclopropenone (DPC). The source of these receptors is a woman aged 18-29 years with alopecia areata. Some clones in this sample may be carry-over from other donors' samples.

This clonotype came up many times. This chain uses TRBV29-1 with TRBJ1-1, with unresolved D. This CDR3 has 11 amino acids. V lost 2 bases, J lost 5 bases, and 6 bases lay in between. Germline V CDR1 and CDR2: SQVTM, ANQGSEA. The CDR3 bases are TGCAGCGTTGAAAAGGGAACTGAAGCTTTCTTT. Translating gives CSVEKGTEAFF. The whole variable domain, filled in from reference TRBV29-1 and TRBJ1-1, reads SAVISQKPSRDICQRGTSLTIQCQVDSQVTMMFWYRQQPGQSLTLIATANQGSEATYESGFVIDKFPISRPNLTFSTLTVSNMSPEDSSIYLCSVEKGTEAFFGQGTRLTVV.

Ten or more counts support this clonotype. The chain couples TRBV6-1 to TRBJ2-3, with TRBD2 matching over 15 bases. In germline, CDR1 is MNHNS, CDR2 SASEGT. This CDR3 comprises 18 residues. V lost 6 bases to trimming and J lost 11 bases; unmatched junction nucleotides: 18. CDR3 protein: CASRKPPGLAGGELMQYF. Written as DNA, the CDR3 is TGTGCCAGCAGAAAGCCTCCGGGACTAGCGGGGGGCGAGCTGATGCAGTATTTT.

This clonotype has a handful of counts. This chain joins TRBV9 and TRBJ2-2; 7 bases map to TRBD1. CDR1 SGDLS and CDR2 YYNGEE come from the germline V gene. The CDR3 totals 15 residues. V was clipped by 5 bases and J by 0 bases; unmatched bases: 4. The CDR3 coding sequence is TGTGCCAGCAGGCCCGGGACAGCGAACACCGGGGAGCTGTTTTTT. Its protein is CASRPGTANTGELFF. The whole variable domain, filled in from reference TRBV9 and TRBJ2-2, reads DSGVTQTPKHLITATGQRVTLRCSPRSGDLSVYWYQQSLDQGLQFLIQYYNGEERAKGNILERFSAQQFPDLHSELNLSSLELGDSALYFCASRPGTANTGELFFGEGSRLTVL.

Written as DNA, the CDR3 is TGTGCCATCAGCGAAGGCCCCGGGCAGGGCTATGGCTACACCTTC. Protein sequence: CAISEGPGQGYGYTF. The rearrangement joins TRBV10-3 to TRBJ1-2; tentatively, D is TRBD1 (5 bases). The CDR3 runs 15 residues. Trimming took 6 bases from V and 4 from J, leaving 18 bases between them. In germline, CDR1 is ENHRY, CDR2 SYGVKD.

This clonotype was recorded a few times. The chain joins TRBV20-1 to TRBJ2-3; D gene unclear. Germline V gene lookup returns CDR1 DFQATT and CDR2 SNEGSKA (reference sequence). V lost 6 bases and J lost 4, with 14 bases in between. This CDR3 contains 13 residues. The CDR3 region is CSALSPDSDTQYF. In nucleotides, the CDR3 is TGCAGTGCCCTCAGCCCGGATTCAGATACGCAGTATTTT.

In its sample, this clonotype was seen a few times. The CDR3 here is CSAREGQGSSGYTF. CDR3 DNA sequence: TGCAGTGCTAGAGAAGGACAGGGCTCCTCTGGCTACACCTTC. V gene TRBV20-1 combines with J gene TRBJ1-2; 8 bases fit TRBD1. CDR3 length: 14 amino acids. Germline V gives CDR1 DFQATT, CDR2 SNEGSKA (reference sequence). V dropped 0 bases and J dropped 7; count of bases not matched to a gene: 7.

There are a few counts of this clonotype. The V and J genes are TRBV12-3 or TRBV12-4 and TRBJ1-3; D may be TRBD1 (6 bases). The CDR3 sequence is 14 residues long. The V end lost 6 bases, the J end lost 6 bases, and 15 bases lay between the germline ends. The CDR3 loop is CASRNDRIENTIYF. The DNA of the CDR3 is TGTGCCAGCAGGAACGACAGGATCGAAAACACCATATATTTT.

This clonotype is labeled medium-sized. This sequence joins TRBV6-2 or TRBV6-3 and TRBJ2-1; the D gene is possibly TRBD2 (6 bases). The germline V gene encodes CDR1 MNHEY and CDR2 SVGEGT. This CDR3 comprises 17 residues. Trimming took 2 bases from V and 8 from J, leaving 22 bases between them. Here the CDR3 reads CASSYGGTGTDGDEQFF. CDR3 in DNA: TGTGCCAGCAGTTACGGGGGGACTGGCACGGATGGAGATGAGCAGTTCTTC.

The J gene is TRBJ1-1, the V gene TRBV7-3; D is perhaps TRBD1 (5 bases). Per germline, CDR1 SGHTA and CDR2 FQGTGA. Trimming took off 5 bases at V and 1 base at J, with 17 bases between the two ends. There are 16 residues in the CDR3. As DNA, the CDR3 is TGTGCCAGCAGCCTCAATGCGCGGACAACGAACACTGAAGCTTTCTTT. Residues: CASSLNARTTNTEAFF. Combining the CDR3 with reference TRBV7-3 and TRBJ1-1 gives the whole variable domain GAGVSQTPSNKVTEKGKYVELRCDPISGHTALYWYRQSLGQGPEFLIYFQGTGAADDSGLPNDRFFAVRPEGSVSTLKIQRTERGDSAVYLCASSLNARTTNTEAFFGQGTRLTVV.

The rearrangement links TRBV7-2 to TRBJ2-3; no definite D call. Trimming cost V 4 bases and J 3 bases, with 8 bases left between them. CDR3 length: 13 amino acids. CDR1 and CDR2 (germline): SGHTA, FQGNSA. The CDR3 nucleotides read TGTGCCAGCAGCTCCCGTAGGACAGATACGCAGTATTTT. Protein: CASSSRRTDTQYF.

V gene TRBV18 combines with J gene TRBJ2-7; 7 positions agree with TRBD2. The CDR3 has 14 residues. V was pared by 1 base and J by 5 bases, with 5 bases of the junction left unmatched. The V gene's germline CDR1 is KGHSH and CDR2 LQKENI. As DNA, the CDR3 is TGTGCCAGCTCACCACTAGAGACTAGCCACGAGCAGTACTTC. As protein: CASSPLETSHEQYF.

This clonotype turned up a few times. J is TRBJ1-6 and V is TRBV3-1, with a weak D call TRBD1 (6 bases). This CDR3 region has 13 residues. The germline V gene encodes CDR1 LGHDT and CDR2 YNNKEL (reference sequence). Trimming removed 1 base from V and 12 bases from J, with 10 bases in between. The CDR3 here is CASSQGQVRPLHF. For the CDR3, the DNA is TGTGCCAGCAGCCAAGGACAGGTACGACCCCTCCACTTT.

This clonotype was seen repeatedly, ten times or more. This sequence joins TRBV3-1 and TRBJ1-5; no clear D. This CDR3 is 14 amino acids long. CDR1 is LGHDT and CDR2 is YNNKEL in the germline V gene (reference sequence). V was cut by 4 bases and J by 4 bases, with 11 bases left in between. The CDR3 DNA reads as TGTGCCAGCAGCCCCGGGCCACCGAATCAGCCCCAGCATTTT. It encodes CASSPGPPNQPQHF.

This clonotype was observed many times. The chain combines TRBV29-1 with TRBJ1-2; 9 nucleotides agree with TRBD1. Germline V gene data show CDR1 as SQVTM and CDR2 as ANQGSEA. J gave up 4 bases and V 6 bases, and 6 bases lay outside the gene matches. The CDR3 loop spans 13 amino acids. CDR3 bases: TGCAGCGTCGGACAGGGGAACCCCTATGGCTACACCTTC. Translated, it gives CSVGQGNPYGYTF.

The chain employs TRBV27 and TRBJ2-3; no clear D. V was shortened by 2 bases and J by 1 base, with 7 bases between the two germline ends. Looked up from germline, CDR1 is MNHEY and CDR2 is SMNVEV (reference sequence). This CDR3 is 14 amino acids long. The CDR3 DNA is TGTGCCAGCAGTTTAAGGGCGGGCACAGATACGCAGTATTTT. Translation: CASSLRAGTDTQYF.

The rearrangement uses TRBV12-5 and TRBJ2-7; possible D gene TRBD1, 6 bases. The V gene lost 6 bases and the J gene lost 1 base, with 22 bases spanning the gap. The CDR3 extends over 17 amino acids. The V gene's germline CDR1 is LGHNT and CDR2 FRNRAP. CDR3 protein: CASGSVRRDTLSYEQYF. The CDR3 DNA reads TGTGCTAGTGGGTCGGTTCGCCGGGACACCCTTTCCTACGAGCAGTACTTC.

The chain joins TRBV6-5 to TRBJ2-3, with 10 positions matching TRBD1. Germline V gene data show CDR1 as MNHEY and CDR2 as SVGAGI. The CDR3 sequence is 16 residues long. Germline trimming cut 0 bases from V and 5 bases from J; bases unmatched to any gene: 5. CDR3 amino acids: CASSYSMGTGEDTQYF. The CDR3 DNA reads as TGTGCCAGCAGTTACTCGATGGGGACAGGGGAAGATACGCAGTATTTT.

The table lists this clonotype with many counts. The rearrangement uses TRBV28 and TRBJ2-3, with 11 bases lining up with TRBD2. CDR3 length: 18 residues. Germline V gene sequence: CDR1 MDHEN, CDR2 SYDVKM. The J segment lost 1 base and the V segment lost 3 bases, leaving 9 bases of the junction unmatched. The CDR3 DNA sequence: TGTGCCAGCAGTTTCTTCCGACTAGCGGGGACGGGCACAGATACGCAGTATTTT. The encoded protein is CASSFFRLAGTGTDTQYF. Full variable domain (remainder filled in from reference TRBV28 and TRBJ2-3): DVKVTQSSRYLVKRTGEKVFLECVQDMDHENMFWYRQDPGLGLRLIYFSYDVKMKEKGDIPEGYSVSREKKERFSLILESASTNQTSMYLCASSFFRLAGTGTDTQYFGPGTRLTVL.

This clonotype occurred many times. V gene TRBV6-4 combines with J gene TRBJ2-3; TRBD1 is a possible D gene (6 bases). The ends were cut back, 3 bases at V and 2 bases at J, with 15 bases in the middle. Germline V gives CDR1 MRHNA, CDR2 SNTAGT. This CDR3 contains 16 residues. CDR3 region: CASSERTDRHTDTQYF. The CDR3 DNA follows: TGTGCCAGCAGTGAAAGAACCGACAGGCACACAGATACGCAGTATTTT.

The V call is TRBV9, the J call TRBJ2-2; 10 positions agree with TRBD1. The ends lost 2 bases at V and 1 base at J; junction bases unmatched: 2. This CDR3 has 16 residues. From germline, CDR1 is SGDLS and CDR2 YYNGEE. As DNA, the CDR3 is TGTGCCAGCAGCGTTGGGACAGGGGTGAACACCGGGGAGCTGTTTTTT. Its translation: CASSVGTGVNTGELFF.